This T cell receptor beta chain was recorded in a study of OX40 agonist ivuxolimab in advanced cancers. Overall study results and limits: No antigen was identified for the clonally expanded peripheral T cells. Among the lowest peripheral clonal expansion occurred in 0.1-3.0 mg/kg partial responders.

In its sample, this clone was seen a few times. Its cognate antigen is unknown. The table came from immunoSEQ multiplex PCR; TCRdb's copy has only in-frame clones and leaves some out. The sample records some 59,000 clones, roughly nine tenths being singletons. Germline V gene lookup returns CDR1 KGHSH and CDR2 LQKENI. The V segment lost 3 bases and the J segment 5 bases; nucleotides outside the gene matches: 6. This CDR3 contains 15 residues. The origin of this receptor is an adult with an advanced solid tumor such as melanoma, head and neck, liver or kidney cancer. The sequences come from CD4+ or CD8+ T cells sorted from blood, collected in a trial of the OX40 agonist ivuxolimab. V usage is TRBV18 and J usage is TRBJ2-3; TRBD2 matches 9 bases. Written as DNA, the CDR3 is TGTGCCAGCTCACCTGGGACTAGCTATATAGATACGCAGTATTTT. The encoded protein is CASSPGTSYIDTQYF.